These 15 T cell receptor beta chains were sequenced from one sample in a study of T cell repertoires in cytomegalovirus infection. TCRdb called the reads again in MiXCR, with one record for every CDR3 protein. This repertoire shows approximately 750,000 distinct CDR3 sequences, about 40% found once; its top ten account for around 2.8%. Sequenced: PBMCs. The receptors here all came from a human donor in good health (CMV status not recorded). Some clones in this sample may be carry-over from other donors' samples.

The chain joins TRBV10-3 to TRBJ2-7, with 9 bases lining up with TRBD1. From germline, CDR1 is ENHRY and CDR2 SYGVKD. V shed 8 bases and J 6 bases; nucleotides not matched to a gene: 5. The CDR3 loop spans 12 amino acids. The CDR3 here is CAIGTGTREQYF. CDR3 nucleotides: TGTGCCATCGGGACAGGGACCCGCGAGCAGTACTTC.

The chain links TRBV4-1 to TRBJ2-7; TRBD1 matches 7 bases. The CDR3 loop spans 15 amino acids. Trimming at V came to 4 bases and at J to 0 bases, leaving 6 bases not matched to a gene. Germline V CDR1 and CDR2: MGHRA, YSYEKL. The CDR3 here is CASSLSGQISYEQYF. DNA for the CDR3: TGCGCCAGCAGCCTTTCGGGACAGATCTCCTACGAGCAGTACTTC.

There are many counts of this clonotype. This chain links TRBV7-2 with TRBJ1-5; 7 bases line up with TRBD1. The J segment lost 2 bases and the V segment lost 2 bases, leaving 0 bases of the junction unmatched. The CDR3 spans 14 residues. Germline V CDR1 and CDR2: SGHTA, FQGNSA. The CDR3 DNA is TGTGCCAGCAGCTTACAGGGGGGCAATCAGCCCCAGCATTTT. This translates into CASSLQGGNQPQHF.

This chain uses TRBV24-1 with TRBJ2-2; 8 bases match TRBD1. This CDR3 contains 16 residues. Germline assignment: CDR1 KGHDR and CDR2 SFDVKD. The trim removed 0 bases at V and 4 bases at J, leaving 3 bases unmatched. The CDR3 is CATSDLTGGSTGELFF. In DNA, the CDR3 is TGTGCCACCAGTGATTTGACAGGGGGTAGCACCGGGGAGCTGTTTTTT.

This clonotype has more than one count but fewer than ten. J is TRBJ2-4 and V is TRBV19; 8 bases map to TRBD1. This CDR3 spans 14 amino acids. Trimming took 10 bases from V and 6 from J; bases not matched to a gene: 11. The V gene's germline CDR1 is LNHDA and CDR2 SQIVND (reference sequence). The CDR3 DNA follows: TGTGCCACCCGAGACAGGGGCCCGGGAAACATTCAGTACTTC. Translation: CATRDRGPGNIQYF. Based on the CDR3 plus reference TRBV19 and TRBJ2-4, the full variable domain is DGGITQSPKYLFRKEGQNVTLSCEQNLNHDAMYWYRQDPGQGLRLIYYSQIVNDFQKGDIAEGYSVSREKKESFPLTVTSAQKNPTAFYLCATRDRGPGNIQYFGAGTRLSVL.

This clonotype has just a few counts. The genes are TRBV28 and TRBJ1-2; weak D call: TRBD1 (5 bases). Trimming left V 1 base short and J 2 bases short, with 8 bases between. CDR1 and CDR2 from the germline V gene are MDHEN and SYDVKM. The length of the CDR3 is 14 residues. The CDR3 protein is CASSLFQGNYGYTF. DNA of the CDR3: TGTGCCAGCAGTTTATTCCAGGGAAACTATGGCTACACCTTC.

This clonotype occurred a few times. This chain uses TRBV7-2 with TRBJ2-3, with TRBD2 matching 7 bases. The germline V gene has CDR1 SGHTA and CDR2 FQGNSA. Germline trimming cut 8 bases from V and 4 bases from J; bases unmatched to any gene: 15. This CDR3 has 16 residues. As DNA, the CDR3 is TGTGCCAGCCCCCGCCGGGGGACTACGTATCCAGATACGCAGTATTTT. Encoded protein: CASPRRGTTYPDTQYF.

The rearrangement links TRBV7-9 to TRBJ2-2; tentatively, D is TRBD1 or TRBD2 (5 bases each). The CDR3 runs to 14 residues. Per germline, CDR1 SEHNR and CDR2 FQNEAQ (reference sequence). V lost 9 bases and J lost 0, with 11 bases in between. The CDR3 region is CARDGGTNTGELFF. The DNA for the CDR3 is TGTGCCAGGGATGGGGGAACGAACACCGGGGAGCTGTTTTTT. The complete variable domain, with remaining parts taken from reference TRBV7-9 and TRBJ2-2, reads DTGVSQNPRHKITKRGQNVTFRCDPISEHNRLYWYRQTLGQGPEFLTYFQNEAQLEKSRLLSDRFSAERPKGSFSTLEIQRTEQGDSAMYLCARDGGTNTGELFFGEGSRLTVL.

This clonotype showed up just a few times. This chain connects TRBV19 to TRBJ1-5, with a weak D call TRBD1 (6 bases). V dropped 1 base and J dropped 1 base, with 8 bases sitting between them. CDR3 length equals 15 residues. Germline CDR1 is LNHDA and CDR2 is SQIVND (reference sequence). CDR3 DNA sequence: TGTGCCAGTAGTATAGCGGGGGCGAGCAATCAGCCCCAGCATTTT. Translation gives CASSIAGASNQPQHF.

Only a few counts were recorded for this clonotype. The V call is TRBV6-6, the J call TRBJ2-7; D is possibly TRBD1 (6 bases). Germline CDR1 is MNHNY and CDR2 is SVGAGI (reference sequence). This CDR3 has 15 amino acids. V shed 0 bases and J shed 1 base, with 10 bases lying between them. The CDR3 loop is CASSYSRTASYEQYF. The CDR3, as DNA: TGTGCCAGCAGTTACTCGAGGACAGCATCCTACGAGCAGTACTTC.

As for this clonotype: The junction departs from germline at one end; a sequencing error may be responsible. The chain has TRBV28 and TRBJ1-3; 7 positions agree with TRBD1. The CDR3 is made up of 16 amino acids. Germline assignment: CDR1 MDHEN and CDR2 SYDVKM. The CDR3 coding sequence is TGTGACAGCAGTTGGCCCCGGGACAGCTCTGGAAACACCATATATTTT. This sequence encodes CDSSWPRDSSGNTIYF.

The chain has TRBV20-1 and TRBJ1-1, with D maybe TRBD1 (6 bases). The CDR3 runs to 14 residues. Germline V lookup: CDR1 DFQATT, CDR2 SNEGSKA (reference sequence). The V end was cut by 7 bases, the J end by 5 bases, with 20 bases between. The CDR3 sequence is CSVSSRGVRTEAFF. The CDR3 DNA is TGCAGTGTAAGTAGCAGGGGAGTCAGAACTGAAGCTTTCTTT.

The table lists this clonotype with many counts. The germline gene is not matched at one end of the junction; a read error may be the cause. The gene calls are TRBV7-7 and TRBJ2-3, with 8 bases aligning to TRBD2. Germline CDR1 SSHAT, CDR2 FNYEAQ (reference sequence). The CDR3 runs 15 residues. The CDR3 is CASSRGLANTDTQYF. The CDR3 nucleotides are TGTGCTAGCAGTAGAGGACTAGCCAACACAGATACGCAGTATTTT. Together with reference TRBV7-7 and TRBJ2-3, the CDR3 gives the full variable domain: GAGVSQSPRYKVTKRGQDVTLRCDPISSHATLYWYQQALGQGPEFLTYFNYEAQPDKSGLPSDRFSAERPEGSISTLTIQRTEQRDSAMYRCASSRGLANTDTQYFGPGTRLTVL.

This clonotype was picked up a small number of times. This chain connects TRBV3-1 to TRBJ2-4; a weak D match, TRBD2 (6 bases). V was pared by 4 bases and J by 8 bases, with 9 bases between. The germline V gene encodes CDR1 LGHDT and CDR2 YNNKEL (reference sequence). There are 12 residues in the CDR3. This CDR3 is CASSPREDIQYF. The CDR3, as DNA: TGTGCCAGCAGCCCCAGGGAGGACATTCAGTACTTC.

The chain couples TRBV14 to TRBJ1-1; TRBD1 aligns across 9 bases. The CDR3 runs to 20 residues. V was clipped by 1 base and J by 0 bases; unmatched bases: 15. From germline, CDR1 is SGHDN and CDR2 FVKESK. This chain's CDR3 is CASSQVITSRDRVMNTEAFF. CDR3 sequence (DNA): TGTGCCAGCAGCCAAGTAATAACTTCCAGGGACAGGGTAATGAACACTGAAGCTTTCTTT.